One sample yielded the 9 T cell receptor beta chains listed below, sequenced in a study of blood T cell repertoires in COVID-19. The repertoire was sequenced with immunoSEQ multiplex PCR; TCRdb's copy has only in-frame clones and lacks some. The data show under 250,000 clones, roughly 90% seen once. The sample comprised peripheral blood. The receptors were sampled from a woman aged 55-75 years with acute or convalescent COVID-19.

J is TRBJ2-7 and V is TRBV5-1; D is possibly TRBD1 (7 bases). The CDR3 loop spans 18 amino acids. V was trimmed by 4 bases and J by 0 bases, leaving 23 bases between them. The germline V gene encodes CDR1 SGHRS and CDR2 YFSETQ. The CDR3 region is CASSPTRGDSWGSYEQYF. The CDR3 DNA follows: TGCGCCAGCAGCCCTACCAGGGGGGATTCCTGGGGCTCCTACGAGCAGTACTTC.

This clone has a single count. The chain has TRBV15 and TRBJ2-3, with 8 positions matching TRBD2. V lost 5 bases to trimming and J lost 5 bases; unmatched junction nucleotides: 12. From germline, CDR1 is LNHNV and CDR2 YYDKDF (reference sequence). The CDR3 extends over 16 amino acids. DNA of the CDR3: TGTGCCACCAGCCGACCGGGACTAGGGCAGATAGATACGCAGTATTTT. As protein: CATSRPGLGQIDTQYF.

This clone was observed a single time. J is TRBJ2-3 and V is TRBV4-3; 8 bases agree with TRBD2. CDR1 is LGHNA and CDR2 is YSLEER in the germline V gene. The CDR3 has 16 amino acids. Trimming took 1 base from V and 4 from J; bases not matched to a gene: 7. In nucleotides, the CDR3 is TGCGCCAGCAGCCAAGGGACTAGCTATTTCGCAGATACGCAGTATTTT. Protein sequence: CASSQGTSYFADTQYF.

This chain connects TRBV19 to TRBJ1-1; no definite D call. The V end lost 5 bases, the J end lost 1 base, and 11 bases lay between the germline ends. The length of the CDR3 is 14 residues. Germline V gives CDR1 LNHDA, CDR2 SQIVND (reference sequence). DNA for the CDR3: TGTGCCAGTAGTCCTGGGGAGCAGAACACTGAAGCTTTCTTT. Translation gives CASSPGEQNTEAFF.

The V and J genes are TRBV7-2 and TRBJ2-7; a weak D match, TRBD1 (7 bases). V gave up 1 base and J gave up 5 bases, with 12 bases separating them. This CDR3 comprises 14 residues. Germline lookup yields CDR1 SGHTA and CDR2 FQGNSA. The CDR3 sequence: CASSLGQGGNEQYF. For the CDR3, the DNA is TGTGCCAGCAGCTTAGGACAGGGAGGCAACGAGCAGTACTTC.

The rearrangement uses TRBV6-5 and TRBJ1-2; the D gene is possibly TRBD1 (5 bases). This CDR3 region has 16 residues. Deletions cut 4 bases from V and 7 bases from J, with 22 bases between. Germline V gives CDR1 MNHEY, CDR2 SVGAGI. The CDR3 nucleotides read TGTGCCAGCAGTTTTAACCTTCAGGGAAATAGCATTGGCTACACCTTC. It is translated as CASSFNLQGNSIGYTF.

This clone was seen just once. The gene calls are TRBV2 and TRBJ1-4; 8 positions agree with TRBD1. This CDR3 has 14 residues. Germline V lookup: CDR1 SNHLY, CDR2 FYNNEI. V lost 7 bases and J lost 7; bases outside the gene matches: 8. The CDR3 coding sequence is TGTGCCAGCACTACCGGGACAGGTGGTGAAAAACTGTTTTTT. Its protein is CASTTGTGGEKLFF.

The chain combines TRBV7-9 with TRBJ1-4, with 9 bases lining up with TRBD1. CDR3 length: 17 amino acids. V was pared by 2 bases and J by 3 bases, with 7 bases of the junction left unmatched. Germline CDR1 SEHNR, CDR2 FQNEAQ (reference sequence). Here the CDR3 reads CASSLRPGQGSNEKLFF. CDR3 nucleotides: TGTGCCAGCAGCTTAAGGCCGGGACAGGGATCTAATGAAAAACTGTTTTTT.

This clone has only a few counts. The V call is TRBV29-1, the J call TRBJ1-4, with 8 bases that match TRBD1. The CDR3 length is 14 residues. The V segment lost 6 bases and the J segment 4 bases; nucleotides outside the gene matches: 7. The germline CDR1 and CDR2 sequences are SQVTM and ANQGSEA. CDR3: CSVRQGKGNEKLFF. The CDR3 nucleotides are TGCAGCGTGAGACAGGGGAAGGGTAATGAAAAACTGTTTTTT.